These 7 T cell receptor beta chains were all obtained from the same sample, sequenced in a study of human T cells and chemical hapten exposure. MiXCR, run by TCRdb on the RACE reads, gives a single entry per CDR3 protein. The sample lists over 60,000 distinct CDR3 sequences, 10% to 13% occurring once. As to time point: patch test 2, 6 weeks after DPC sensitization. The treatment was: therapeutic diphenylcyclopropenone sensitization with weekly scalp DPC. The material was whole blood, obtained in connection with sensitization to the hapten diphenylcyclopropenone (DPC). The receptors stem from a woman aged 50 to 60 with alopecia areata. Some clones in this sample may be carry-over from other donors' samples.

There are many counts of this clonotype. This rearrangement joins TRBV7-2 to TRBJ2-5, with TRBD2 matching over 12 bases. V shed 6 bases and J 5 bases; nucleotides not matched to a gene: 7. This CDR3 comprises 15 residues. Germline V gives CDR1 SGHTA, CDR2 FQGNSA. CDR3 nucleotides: TGTGCCAGCAGAGCGGGACTAGCGGGCGTGGAGACCCAGTACTTC. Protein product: CASRAGLAGVETQYF.

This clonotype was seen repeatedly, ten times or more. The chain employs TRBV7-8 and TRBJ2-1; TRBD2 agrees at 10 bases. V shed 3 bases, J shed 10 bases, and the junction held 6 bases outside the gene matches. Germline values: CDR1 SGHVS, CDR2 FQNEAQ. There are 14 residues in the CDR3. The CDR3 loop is CASSFVLAGDEQFF. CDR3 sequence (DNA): TGTGCCAGCAGCTTTGTGCTAGCGGGGGACGAGCAGTTCTTC.

In DNA, the CDR3 is TGTGCCAGCAGCGTAGGTATTCTGAACACTGAAGCTTTCTTT. This encodes CASSVGILNTEAFF. This chain joins TRBV9 and TRBJ1-1; D remains ambiguous. V was cut by 0 bases and J by 0 bases, with 6 bases left in between. The germline gives CDR1 SGDLS, CDR2 YYNGEE. The CDR3 has 14 residues.

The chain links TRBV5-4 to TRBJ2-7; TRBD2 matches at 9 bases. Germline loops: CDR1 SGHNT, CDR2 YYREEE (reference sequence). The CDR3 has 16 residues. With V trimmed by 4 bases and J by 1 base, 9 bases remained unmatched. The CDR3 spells CASSPAVLAGSYEQYF. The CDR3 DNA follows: TGTGCCAGCAGCCCTGCTGTGCTAGCGGGATCCTACGAGCAGTACTTC.

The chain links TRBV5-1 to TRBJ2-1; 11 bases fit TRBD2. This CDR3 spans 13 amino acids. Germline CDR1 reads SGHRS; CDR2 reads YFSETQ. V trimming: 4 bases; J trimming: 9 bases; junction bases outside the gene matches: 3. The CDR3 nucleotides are TGCGCCAGCAGCCCCCTAGCGGGAGGTGAGCAGTTCTTC. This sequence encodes CASSPLAGGEQFF.

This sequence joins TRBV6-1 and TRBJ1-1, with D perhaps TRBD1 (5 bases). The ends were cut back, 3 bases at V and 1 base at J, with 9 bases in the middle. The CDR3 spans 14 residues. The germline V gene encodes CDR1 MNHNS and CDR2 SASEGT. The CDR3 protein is CASSEGLENTEAFF. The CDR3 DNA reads TGTGCCAGCAGTGAGGGACTCGAGAACACTGAAGCTTTCTTT.

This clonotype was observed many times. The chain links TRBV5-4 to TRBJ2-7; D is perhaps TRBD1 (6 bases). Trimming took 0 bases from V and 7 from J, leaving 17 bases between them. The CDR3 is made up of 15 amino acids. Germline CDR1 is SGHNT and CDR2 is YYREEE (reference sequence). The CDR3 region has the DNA TGTGCCAGCAGCTTGGCCGGGGCAGGGGATAAAGAGCAGTACTTC. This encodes CASSLAGAGDKEQYF.